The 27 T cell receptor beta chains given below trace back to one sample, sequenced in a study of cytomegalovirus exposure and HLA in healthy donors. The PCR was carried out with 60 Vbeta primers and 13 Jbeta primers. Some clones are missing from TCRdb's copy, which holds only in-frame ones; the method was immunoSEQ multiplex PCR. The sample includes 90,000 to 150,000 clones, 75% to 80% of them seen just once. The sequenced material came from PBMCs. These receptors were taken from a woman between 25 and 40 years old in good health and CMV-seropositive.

CDR3 loop: CASRLWDINTGELFF. CDR3 bases: TGTGCCAGCAGACTCTGGGACATCAACACCGGGGAGCTGTTTTTT. The chain uses TRBV7-2 and TRBJ2-2; TRBD1 might be the D (6 bases). The CDR3 is 15 residues long. V was shortened by 6 bases and J by 2 bases, with 13 bases between the two germline ends. Germline V gives CDR1 SGHTA, CDR2 FQGNSA.

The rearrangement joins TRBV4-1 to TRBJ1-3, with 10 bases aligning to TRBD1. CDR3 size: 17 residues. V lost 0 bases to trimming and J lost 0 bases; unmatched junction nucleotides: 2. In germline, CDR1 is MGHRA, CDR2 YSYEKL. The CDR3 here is CASSQDRTGGSGNTIYF. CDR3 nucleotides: TGCGCCAGCAGCCAAGATCGGACAGGGGGCTCTGGAAACACCATATATTTT.

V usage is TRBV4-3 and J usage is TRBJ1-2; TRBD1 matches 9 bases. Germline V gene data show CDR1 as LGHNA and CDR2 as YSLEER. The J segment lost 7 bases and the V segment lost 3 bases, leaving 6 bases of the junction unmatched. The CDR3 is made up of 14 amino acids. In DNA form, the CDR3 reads TGCGCCAGCAGCCAGGACAGGGGAGGAGGTGGCTACACCTTC. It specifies CASSQDRGGGGYTF.

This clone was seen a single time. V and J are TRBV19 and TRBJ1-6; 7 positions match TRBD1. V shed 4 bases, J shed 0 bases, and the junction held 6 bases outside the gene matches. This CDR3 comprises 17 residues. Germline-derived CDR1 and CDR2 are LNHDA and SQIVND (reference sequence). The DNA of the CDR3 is TGTGCCAGTAGTACATGGGACAGCAGCTCCTATAATTCACCCCTCCACTTT. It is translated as CASSTWDSSSYNSPLHF.

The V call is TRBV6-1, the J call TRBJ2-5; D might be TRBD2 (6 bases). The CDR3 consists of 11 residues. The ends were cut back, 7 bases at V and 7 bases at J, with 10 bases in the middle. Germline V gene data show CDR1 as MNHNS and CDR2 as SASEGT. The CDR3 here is CASTGGVTQYF. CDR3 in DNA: TGTGCCAGCACCGGAGGGGTGACCCAGTACTTC.

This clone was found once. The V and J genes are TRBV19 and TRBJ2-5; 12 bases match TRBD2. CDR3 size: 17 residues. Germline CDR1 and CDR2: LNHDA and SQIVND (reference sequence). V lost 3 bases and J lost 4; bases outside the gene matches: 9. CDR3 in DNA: TGTGCCAGTAGTATCACTAGCGGGGGGAACGGCGGAGAGACCCAGTACTTC. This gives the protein CASSITSGGNGGETQYF.

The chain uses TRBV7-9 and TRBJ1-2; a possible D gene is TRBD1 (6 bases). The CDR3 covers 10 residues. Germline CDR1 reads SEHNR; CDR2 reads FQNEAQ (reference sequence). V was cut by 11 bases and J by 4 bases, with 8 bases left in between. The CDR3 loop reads CALGGYGYTF. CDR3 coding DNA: TGTGCCTTAGGGGGCTATGGCTACACCTTC.

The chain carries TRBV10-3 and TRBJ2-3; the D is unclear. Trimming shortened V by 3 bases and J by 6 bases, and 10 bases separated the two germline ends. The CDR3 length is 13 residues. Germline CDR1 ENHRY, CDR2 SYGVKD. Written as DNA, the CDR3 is TGTGCCATCAGTGAAGCTTACTTGGATACGCAGTATTTT. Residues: CAISEAYLDTQYF.

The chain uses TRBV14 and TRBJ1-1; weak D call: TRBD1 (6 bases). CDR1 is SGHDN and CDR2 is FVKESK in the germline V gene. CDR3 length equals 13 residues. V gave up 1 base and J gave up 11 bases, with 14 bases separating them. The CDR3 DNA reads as TGTGCCAGCAGCCAAGGCAGGGGAAGGTGGGCTTTCTTT. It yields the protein CASSQGRGRWAFF.

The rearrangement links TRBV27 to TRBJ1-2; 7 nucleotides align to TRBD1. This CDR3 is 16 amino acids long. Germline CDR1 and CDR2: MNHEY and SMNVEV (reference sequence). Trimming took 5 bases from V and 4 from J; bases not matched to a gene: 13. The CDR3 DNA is TGTGCCAGCAGTCCCCGGGTGGAGGGGGCAGGCTATGGCTACACCTTC. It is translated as CASSPRVEGAGYGYTF.

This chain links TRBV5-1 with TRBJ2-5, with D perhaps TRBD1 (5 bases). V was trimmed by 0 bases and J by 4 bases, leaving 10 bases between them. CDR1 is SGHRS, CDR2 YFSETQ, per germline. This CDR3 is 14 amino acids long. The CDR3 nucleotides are TGCGCCAGCAGCTTGGATTGGGGCGGAGAGACCCAGTACTTC. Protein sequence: CASSLDWGGETQYF.

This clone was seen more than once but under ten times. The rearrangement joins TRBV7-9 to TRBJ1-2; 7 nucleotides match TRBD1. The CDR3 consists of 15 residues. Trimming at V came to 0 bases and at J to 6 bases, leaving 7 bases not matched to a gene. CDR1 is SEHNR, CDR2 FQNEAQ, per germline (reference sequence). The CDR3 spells CASSLAGGEENGYTF. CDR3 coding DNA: TGTGCCAGCAGCTTAGCAGGGGGCGAGGAAAATGGCTACACCTTC.

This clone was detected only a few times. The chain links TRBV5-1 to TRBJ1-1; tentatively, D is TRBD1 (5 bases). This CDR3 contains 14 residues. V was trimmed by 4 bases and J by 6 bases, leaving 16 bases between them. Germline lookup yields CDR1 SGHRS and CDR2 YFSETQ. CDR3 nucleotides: TGCGCCAGCAGCGGGGGGGAGAAGGGCGCTGAAGCTTTCTTT. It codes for CASSGGEKGAEAFF.

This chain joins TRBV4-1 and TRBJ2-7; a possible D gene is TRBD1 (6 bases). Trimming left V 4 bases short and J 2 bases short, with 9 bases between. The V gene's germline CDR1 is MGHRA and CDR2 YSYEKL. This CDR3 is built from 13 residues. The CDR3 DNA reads TGCGCCAGCAGCCCGGGACAACCCTACGAGCAGTACTTC. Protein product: CASSPGQPYEQYF.

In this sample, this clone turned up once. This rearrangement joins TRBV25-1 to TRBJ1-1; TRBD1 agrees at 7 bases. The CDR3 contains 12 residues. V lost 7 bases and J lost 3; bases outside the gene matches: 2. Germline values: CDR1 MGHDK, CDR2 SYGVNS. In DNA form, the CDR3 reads TGTGCCAGCACTACAGGGGACACTGAAGCTTTCTTT. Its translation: CASTTGDTEAFF.

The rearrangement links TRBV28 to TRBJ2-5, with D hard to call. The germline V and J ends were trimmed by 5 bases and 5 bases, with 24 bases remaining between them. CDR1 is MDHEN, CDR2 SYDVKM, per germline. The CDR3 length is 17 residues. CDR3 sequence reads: CASSPIAGYPVTETQYF. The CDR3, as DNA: TGTGCCAGCAGTCCTATTGCAGGTTACCCCGTCACCGAGACCCAGTACTTC.

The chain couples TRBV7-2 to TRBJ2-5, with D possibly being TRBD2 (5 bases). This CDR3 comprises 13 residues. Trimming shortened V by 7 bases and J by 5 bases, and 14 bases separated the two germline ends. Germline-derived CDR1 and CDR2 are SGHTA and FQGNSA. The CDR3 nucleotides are TGTGCCAGCAACAAAGGCGGGCAGGAGACCCAGTACTTC. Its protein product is CASNKGGQETQYF.

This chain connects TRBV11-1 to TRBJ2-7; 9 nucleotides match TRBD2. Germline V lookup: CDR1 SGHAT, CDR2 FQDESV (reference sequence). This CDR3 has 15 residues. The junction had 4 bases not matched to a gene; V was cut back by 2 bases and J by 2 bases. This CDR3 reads CASSLRAGGPYEQYF. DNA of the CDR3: TGTGCCAGCAGCTTAAGAGCGGGGGGACCCTACGAGCAGTACTTC.

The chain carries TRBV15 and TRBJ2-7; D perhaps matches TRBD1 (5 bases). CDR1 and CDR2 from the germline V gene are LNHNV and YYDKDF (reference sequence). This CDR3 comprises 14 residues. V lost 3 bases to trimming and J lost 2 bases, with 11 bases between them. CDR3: CATSSQGAAYEQYF. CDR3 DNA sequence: TGTGCCACCAGCAGCCAGGGCGCGGCCTACGAGCAGTACTTC.

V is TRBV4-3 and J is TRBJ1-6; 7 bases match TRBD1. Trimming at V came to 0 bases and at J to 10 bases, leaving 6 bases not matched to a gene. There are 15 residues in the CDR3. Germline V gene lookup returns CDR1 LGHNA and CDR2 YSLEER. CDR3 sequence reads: CASSQETGFGSPLHF. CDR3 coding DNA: TGCGCCAGCAGCCAAGAGACAGGGTTTGGGTCACCCCTCCACTTT.

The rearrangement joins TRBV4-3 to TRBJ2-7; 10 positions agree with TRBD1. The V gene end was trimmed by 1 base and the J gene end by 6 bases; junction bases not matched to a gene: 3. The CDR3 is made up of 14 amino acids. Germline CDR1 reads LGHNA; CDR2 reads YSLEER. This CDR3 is CASSQGQGASEQYF. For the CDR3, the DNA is TGCGCCAGCAGCCAAGGACAGGGGGCGAGCGAGCAGTACTTC.

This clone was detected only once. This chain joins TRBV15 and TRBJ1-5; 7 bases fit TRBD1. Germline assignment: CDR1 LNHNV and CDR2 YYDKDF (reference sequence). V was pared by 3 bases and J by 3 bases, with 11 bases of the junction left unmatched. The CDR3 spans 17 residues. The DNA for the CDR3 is TGTGCCACCAGCAGGCTCGGCAGGGGGTTAATCAATCAGCCCCAGCATTTT. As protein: CATSRLGRGLINQPQHF.

CDR3 in amino acids: CASSMWGGGSYEQYF. The CDR3 DNA follows: TGTGCCAGCAGTATGTGGGGAGGGGGTTCGTACGAGCAGTACTTC. The chain links TRBV28 to TRBJ2-7; tentatively, D is TRBD2 (7 bases). V lost 5 bases and J 4 bases, leaving 18 bases between the germline ends. This CDR3 has 15 amino acids. Germline V lookup: CDR1 MDHEN, CDR2 SYDVKM.

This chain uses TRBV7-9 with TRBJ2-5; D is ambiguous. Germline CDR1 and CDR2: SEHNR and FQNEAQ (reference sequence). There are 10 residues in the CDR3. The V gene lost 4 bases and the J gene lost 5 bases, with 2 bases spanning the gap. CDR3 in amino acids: CASSSETQYF. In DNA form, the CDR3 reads TGTGCCAGCAGCTCGGAGACCCAGTACTTC.

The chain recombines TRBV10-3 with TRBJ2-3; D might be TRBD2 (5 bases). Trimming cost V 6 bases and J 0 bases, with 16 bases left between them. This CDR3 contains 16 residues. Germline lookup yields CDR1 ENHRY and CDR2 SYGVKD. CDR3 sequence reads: CAIRLGPPGSTDTQYF. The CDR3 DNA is TGTGCCATCAGACTTGGCCCCCCGGGAAGCACAGATACGCAGTATTTT.

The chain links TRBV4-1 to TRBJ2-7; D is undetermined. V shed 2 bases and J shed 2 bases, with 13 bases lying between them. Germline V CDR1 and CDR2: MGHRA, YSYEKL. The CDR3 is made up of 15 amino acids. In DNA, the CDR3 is TGCGCCAGCAGCCAATCCACCGCCACTACCTACGAGCAGTACTTC. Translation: CASSQSTATTYEQYF.

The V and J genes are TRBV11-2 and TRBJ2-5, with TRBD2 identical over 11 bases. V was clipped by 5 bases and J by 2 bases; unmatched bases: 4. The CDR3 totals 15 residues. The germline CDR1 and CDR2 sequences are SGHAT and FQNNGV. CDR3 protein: CASSPGLAEQETQYF. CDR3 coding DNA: TGTGCCAGCAGCCCGGGACTAGCGGAACAAGAGACCCAGTACTTC.